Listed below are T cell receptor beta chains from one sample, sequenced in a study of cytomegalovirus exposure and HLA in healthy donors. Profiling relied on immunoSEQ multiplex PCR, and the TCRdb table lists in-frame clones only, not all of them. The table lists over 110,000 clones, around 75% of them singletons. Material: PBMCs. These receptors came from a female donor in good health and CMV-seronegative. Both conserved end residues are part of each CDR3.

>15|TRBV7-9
CASSLGVRTPRNWYF
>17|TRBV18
CASSPTGQSASTDTQYF
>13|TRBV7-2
CASSGTHQETQYF
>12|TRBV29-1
CSGRTEGGTQYF
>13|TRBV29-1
CSVAWDSESKAFF
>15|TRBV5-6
CASSLGASPNEKLFF
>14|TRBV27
CASRTGTKNQPQHF
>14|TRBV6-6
CASSQYRVGTEAFF
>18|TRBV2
CASIGLAGGPGSTDTQYF
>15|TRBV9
CASSVEPRNTGELFF
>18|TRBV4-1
CASSQGLRGQGWGQPQHF
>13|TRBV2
CASRGTGDSPLHF
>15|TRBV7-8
CASSLAFRSAYEQYF
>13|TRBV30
CAWSVLSYYGYTF
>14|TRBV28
CASSLGGRNSPLHF
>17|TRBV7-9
CASSLGGLAGLSDTQYF
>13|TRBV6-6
CASRFETGNTIYF
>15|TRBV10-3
CAISVRTVPTGELFF
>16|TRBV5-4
CASSLNRGGGQETQYF
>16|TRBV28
CASSPDRILGGYGYTF
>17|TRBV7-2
CASSLGAGSSGANVLTF
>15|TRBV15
CATSPGGQGTDTQYF
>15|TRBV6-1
CASIETGGRWETQYF
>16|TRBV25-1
CASSEGREGRGETQYF
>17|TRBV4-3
CASSLRPGQGFDYGYTF
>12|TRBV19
CASWTVGSEQFF
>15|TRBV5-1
CASSLEVAGAYEQYF